This paragraph reports one TCR beta chain. Its specificity is unknown. This entry is derived from a study of cytomegalovirus exposure and HLA in healthy donors. Whole-study context: In an early release, HLA-typed donors contributed approximately 80 million unique TCR sequences. Findings of the study overall: What TCR beta sequences reportedly achieved was accurate prediction of HLA-A and HLA-B alleles in most subjects. Testing in vitro showed three CMV-associated chains specific for CMV antigens. Serostatus for CMV was the only available immune exposure information.

Vbeta (60) and Jbeta (13) primers were used in the PCR. The repertoire was sequenced with immunoSEQ multiplex PCR; TCRdb's copy has only in-frame clones and lacks some. This sample's table has 190,000 or so clones. Trimming took off 3 bases at V and 11 bases at J, with 8 bases between the two ends. Germline lookup yields CDR1 MNHNS and CDR2 SASEGT. The length of the CDR3 is 11 residues. The specimen sequenced was PBMCs. The origin of this receptor is a boy between 10 and 17 years old in good health and CMV-seronegative. The chain is built from TRBV6-1 and TRBJ1-3; D is perhaps TRBD1 (5 bases). The CDR3 spells CASSEGQPIYF. Here the CDR3 DNA reads TGTGCCAGCAGTGAGGGGCAACCCATATATTTT.